The 14 T cell receptor beta chains given below trace back to one sample, sequenced in a study of T cell responses to AZD1222 COVID-19 vaccine. TCRdb's table, derived via immunoSEQ multiplex PCR, lists solely in-frame clones and lacks some. The sample contains fewer than 110,000 clones, 86% of which appear only once. The sample consisted of peripheral blood, taken on day 0 of AZD1222 vaccination. These receptors were taken from an adult in good health.

The rearrangement uses TRBV7-8 and TRBJ1-2, with a tentative D call TRBD1 (6 bases). The CDR3 runs to 16 residues. In germline, CDR1 is SGHVS, CDR2 FQNEAQ. The V end lost 3 bases, the J end lost 4 bases, and 18 bases lay between the germline ends. The CDR3 loop reads CASSFSSAGASYGYTF. The CDR3 bases are TGTGCCAGCAGCTTTAGTAGTGCGGGGGCTAGCTATGGCTACACCTTC.

CDR3 coding DNA: TGTGCCAGTAGATCTGGCGCAGGCTACAATGAGCAGTTCTTC. This encodes CASRSGAGYNEQFF. V and J are TRBV19 and TRBJ2-1, with D unclear. CDR1 and CDR2 from the germline V gene are LNHDA and SQIVND (reference sequence). The CDR3 consists of 14 residues. V was clipped by 6 bases and J by 3 bases, with 12 bases between them.

V gene TRBV28 combines with J gene TRBJ1-1; 9 nucleotides match TRBD1. V shed 6 bases and J 4 bases; nucleotides not matched to a gene: 9. The CDR3 is made up of 15 amino acids. Germline V gene data show CDR1 as MDHEN and CDR2 as SYDVKM. DNA for the CDR3: TGTGCCAGCAGCAGATTAACAGGGGGCGGCACTGAAGCTTTCTTT. Its protein is CASSRLTGGGTEAFF. Combining the CDR3 with reference TRBV28 and TRBJ1-1 gives the whole variable domain DVKVTQSSRYLVKRTGEKVFLECVQDMDHENMFWYRQDPGLGLRLIYFSYDVKMKEKGDIPEGYSVSREKKERFSLILESASTNQTSMYLCASSRLTGGGTEAFFGQGTRLTVV.

V usage is TRBV11-2 and J usage is TRBJ2-2, with 9 bases fitting TRBD2. CDR1 SGHAT and CDR2 FQNNGV come from the germline V gene. Trimming took 11 bases from V and 1 from J; bases not matched to a gene: 2. This CDR3 spans 13 amino acids. The CDR3 loop reads CAASGMNTGELFF. The CDR3 bases are TGTGCCGCTAGCGGGATGAACACCGGGGAGCTGTTTTTT.

This clone was recorded once. The chain links TRBV25-1 to TRBJ1-2; 9 nucleotides line up with TRBD1. This CDR3 contains 15 residues. V shed 5 bases and J 6 bases; nucleotides not matched to a gene: 10. CDR1 and CDR2 from the germline V gene are MGHDK and SYGVNS. CDR3 nucleotide sequence: TGTGCCAGCAGTCCCCGCCGAGGGACAGGGAATGGCTACACCTTC. This translates into CASSPRRGTGNGYTF.

The J gene is TRBJ2-3, the V gene TRBV5-1; D gene unclear. The CDR3 extends over 17 amino acids. With 2 bases removed from V and 1 base from J, the gap between germline ends came to 17 bases. Germline assignment: CDR1 SGHRS and CDR2 YFSETQ. Here the CDR3 reads CASSFTGLPSRTDTQYF. The CDR3 bases are TGCGCCAGCAGCTTTACCGGGCTCCCGTCCCGCACAGATACGCAGTATTTT.

The table lists this clone with a count of one. The CDR3 DNA sequence: TGTGCCAGCAGCCTAGGGCAGATAAACACTGAAGCTTTCTTT. This codes for CASSLGQINTEAFF. V gene TRBV6-6 combines with J gene TRBJ1-1; no firm D call. CDR1 is MNHNY, CDR2 SVGAGI, per germline (reference sequence). The CDR3 is 14 amino acids. V gave up 6 bases and J gave up 2 bases, with 13 bases separating them.

CDR3 in DNA: TGTGCCAGCAGCCGACAGGGGAATTCACCCCTCCACTTT. It yields the protein CASSRQGNSPLHF. This rearrangement joins TRBV12-3 or TRBV12-4 to TRBJ1-6; 8 bases align to TRBD1. This CDR3 has 13 amino acids. J was trimmed by 7 bases and V by 6 bases; bases with no gene match: 2.

The chain joins TRBV10-3 to TRBJ1-2; possible D gene TRBD1, 6 bases. CDR1 and CDR2 from the germline V gene are ENHRY and SYGVKD. CDR3 length equals 12 residues. The V gene lost 4 bases and the J gene lost 8 bases, with 11 bases spanning the gap. The CDR3 DNA sequence: TGTGCCATCAGTGCGCCAGGGGAGGGCTACACCTTC. This translates into CAISAPGEGYTF.

The chain joins TRBV5-1 to TRBJ2-6, with 9 bases that match TRBD1. The length of the CDR3 is 17 residues. Germline CDR1 is SGHRS and CDR2 is YFSETQ. J was trimmed by 0 bases and V by 4 bases; bases with no gene match: 5. CDR3 sequence reads: CASSTTGGNSGANVLTF. In nucleotides, the CDR3 is TGCGCCAGCAGCACGACAGGGGGAAACTCTGGGGCCAACGTCCTGACTTTC.

This clone was counted only a few times. J is TRBJ2-6 and V is TRBV6-5; D remains unclear. This CDR3 spans 12 amino acids. CDR1 and CDR2 from the germline V gene are MNHEY and SVGAGI. V shed 8 bases and J shed 2 bases, with 4 bases lying between them. The CDR3 sequence: CASSAGANVLTF. CDR3 nucleotides: TGTGCCAGCTCTGCTGGGGCCAACGTCCTGACTTTC.

The chain links TRBV11-2 to TRBJ1-1; 9 bases fit TRBD1. The V segment lost 0 bases and the J segment 7 bases; nucleotides outside the gene matches: 9. The CDR3 has 16 amino acids. The germline CDR1 and CDR2 sequences are SGHAT and FQNNGV. CDR3 loop: CASSLESTGGRIEAFF. The CDR3 DNA reads TGTGCCAGCAGCTTAGAGTCCACAGGGGGCCGGATTGAAGCTTTCTTT.

This chain links TRBV5-5 with TRBJ1-2; D not certain. Trimming took 0 bases from V and 2 from J, leaving 11 bases between them. CDR3 length: 15 residues. From germline, CDR1 is SGHKS and CDR2 YYEKEE (reference sequence). The CDR3 DNA reads as TGTGCCAGCAGCTTGGACCCGGGGAGGAACTATGGCTACACCTTC. Residues: CASSLDPGRNYGYTF.

J is TRBJ1-1 and V is TRBV27; 8 bases agree with TRBD1. This CDR3 contains 19 residues. After removal of 3 bases from V and 1 base from J, the junction contained 16 bases not matched to a gene. The germline CDR1 and CDR2 sequences are MNHEY and SMNVEV (reference sequence). DNA for the CDR3: TGTGCCAGCAGTTTGCGCCCCGGGGGTGCAGGGGGCGGGAACACTGAAGCTTTCTTT. This translates into CASSLRPGGAGGGNTEAFF.